Below, 6 T cell receptor beta chains from the same sample are listed, as sequenced in a study of cytomegalovirus exposure and HLA in healthy donors. Primers included in the PCR were 60 Vbeta and 13 Jbeta primers. Here immunoSEQ multiplex PCR was the method, and the copy in TCRdb shows in-frame clones only, minus some. The sample holds about 200,000 clones, 70% to 90% seen once. The sequenced sample consisted of PBMCs. Receptor source: a woman aged 30 to 39 in good health and CMV-seronegative.

CDR3 coding DNA: TGTGCCAGCAGAACGACTGGAAACCCTCCAGATACGCAGTATTTT. It translates to CASRTTGNPPDTQYF. The V and J genes are TRBV27 and TRBJ2-3; D unclear. V dropped 6 bases and J dropped 4 bases, with 17 bases sitting between them. The CDR3 covers 15 residues. Germline assignment: CDR1 MNHEY and CDR2 SMNVEV (reference sequence).

The chain links TRBV6-5 to TRBJ2-1; 11 nucleotides line up with TRBD2. J was trimmed by 6 bases and V by 5 bases; bases with no gene match: 6. The germline gives CDR1 MNHEY, CDR2 SVGAGI. This CDR3 spans 15 amino acids. This CDR3 reads CASSRSGRAINEQFF. Here the CDR3 DNA reads TGTGCCAGCAGTCGTAGCGGGAGGGCCATCAATGAGCAGTTCTTC.

This chain uses TRBV2 with TRBJ2-5, with 10 bases lining up with TRBD2. Germline CDR1 SNHLY, CDR2 FYNNEI. The CDR3 totals 12 residues. Unmatched junction bases numbered 0, after V lost 6 bases and J lost 5 bases. The CDR3 nucleotides are TGTGCCAGCAGGGGACTAGCGGAGACCCAGTACTTC. Encoded protein: CASRGLAETQYF.

Remarks on this clone: This sample includes further DNA sequences coding for the same CDR3. In DNA form, the CDR3 reads TGTGCCAGCTCACCACTGAGGGATCAACAAGAGACCCAGTACTTC. This encodes CASSPLRDQQETQYF. This sequence joins TRBV18 and TRBJ2-5; D possibly corresponds to TRBD2 (5 bases). The CDR3 contains 15 residues. The germline V and J ends were trimmed by 1 base and 2 bases, with 11 bases remaining between them. The germline V gene encodes CDR1 KGHSH and CDR2 LQKENI.

J is TRBJ1-1 and V is TRBV9; TRBD1 matches at 8 bases. CDR1 is SGDLS, CDR2 YYNGEE, per germline. J was trimmed by 6 bases and V by 4 bases; bases with no gene match: 8. The CDR3 is 14 amino acids. CDR3 residues: CASSKRQGAAEAFF. The CDR3, as DNA: TGTGCCAGCAGCAAAAGGCAGGGGGCAGCTGAAGCTTTCTTT. The full variable domain, in which reference TRBV9 and TRBJ1-1 provide the parts outside the CDR3, is DSGVTQTPKHLITATGQRVTLRCSPRSGDLSVYWYQQSLDQGLQFLIQYYNGEERAKGNILERFSAQQFPDLHSELNLSSLELGDSALYFCASSKRQGAAEAFFGQGTRLTVV.

The gene calls are TRBV15 and TRBJ2-7; D remains unclear. This CDR3 has 13 amino acids. Trimming stripped 3 bases from V and 3 bases from J, with 9 bases between. Germline CDR1 LNHNV, CDR2 YYDKDF (reference sequence). The CDR3 loop reads CATSSASGYEQYF. CDR3 in DNA: TGTGCCACCAGCAGCGCCAGTGGCTACGAGCAGTACTTC.